The rows below give T cell receptor beta chains drawn from one sample of a study of Tregs in tolerant kidney transplant recipients. Some clones are missing from TCRdb's copy, which holds only in-frame ones; the method was immunoSEQ multiplex PCR. Among some 240,000 clones, about 86% were seen once, and the ten largest hold 0.5% to 0.65%. The sample consisted of CD4+ T cells from blood. The source is a human donor in good health. Each CDR3 is given with its conserved first and last residue. The D gene is left open where the match is weak. Not every row has a clone size; where given, it reads once, few, many or a size class.

abundance: -
v_gene: TRBV15
j_gene: TRBJ2-1
d_gene: -
CDR3aa: CATSRDYGLTGYNEQFF
CDR3nt: TGTGCCACCAGCAGAGATTATGGATTGACGGGTTACAATGAGCAGTTCTTC

abundance: -
v_gene: TRBV6-6
j_gene: TRBJ2-1
d_gene: -
CDR3aa: CASSYGAAYYNEQFF
CDR3nt: TGTGCCAGCAGTTACGGGGCCGCCTACTACAATGAGCAGTTCTTC

abundance: -
v_gene: TRBV12-5
j_gene: TRBJ2-3
d_gene: TRBD1
CDR3aa: CASGAGQGTDTQYF
CDR3nt: TGTGCTAGTGGCGCTGGACAGGGAACAGATACGCAGTATTTT

abundance: -
v_gene: TRBV5-4
j_gene: TRBJ1-3
d_gene: -
CDR3aa: CASSLTVDGNTIYF
CDR3nt: TGTGCCAGCAGCTTGACAGTGGATGGAAACACCATATATTTT

abundance: -
v_gene: TRBV27
j_gene: TRBJ2-3
d_gene: TRBD2
CDR3aa: CASSGAPSGSTDTQYF
CDR3nt: TGTGCCAGCAGTGGCGCGCCTAGCGGTAGCACAGATACGCAGTATTTT

abundance: -
v_gene: TRBV7-3
j_gene: TRBJ2-2
d_gene: TRBD1
CDR3aa: CASSLGGQAGELFF
CDR3nt: TGTGCCAGCAGCTTAGGGGGACAGGCCGGGGAGCTGTTTTTT

abundance: -
v_gene: TRBV19
j_gene: TRBJ1-4
d_gene: TRBD1
CDR3aa: CASSMRGRDEKLFF
CDR3nt: TGTGCCAGTAGTATGAGGGGGCGAGATGAAAAACTGTTTTTT

abundance: few
v_gene: TRBV5-1
j_gene: TRBJ1-1
d_gene: TRBD1
CDR3aa: CASSLAQGAFLNTEAFF
CDR3nt: TGCGCCAGCAGCTTGGCTCAGGGGGCTTTCTTGAACACTGAAGCTTTCTTT

abundance: -
v_gene: TRBV7-3
j_gene: TRBJ2-6
d_gene: -
CDR3aa: CASSLYSAASGANVLTF
CDR3nt: TGTGCCAGCAGCTTATACTCGGCAGCCTCTGGGGCCAACGTCCTGACTTTC

abundance: -
v_gene: TRBV7-8
j_gene: TRBJ2-7
d_gene: TRBD2
CDR3aa: CASSLESGGAYEQYF
CDR3nt: TGTGCCAGCAGCTTAGAGAGCGGGGGGGCCTACGAGCAGTACTTC

abundance: -
v_gene: TRBV9
j_gene: TRBJ1-3
d_gene: -
CDR3aa: CASSADIRSGNTIYF
CDR3nt: TGTGCCAGCAGCGCGGACATCCGCTCTGGAAACACCATATATTTT

abundance: -
v_gene: TRBV5-8
j_gene: TRBJ2-2
d_gene: -
CDR3aa: CASSLQNLNTGELFF
CDR3nt: TGTGCCAGCAGCTTGCAAAACCTTAACACCGGGGAGCTGTTTTTT

abundance: -
v_gene: TRBV6-5
j_gene: TRBJ2-7
d_gene: TRBD1
CDR3aa: CASSETTGDEQYF
CDR3nt: TGTGCCAGCAGTGAAACGACAGGGGACGAGCAGTACTTC

abundance: -
v_gene: TRBV5-1
j_gene: TRBJ2-7
d_gene: TRBD2
CDR3aa: CASRAGGGDTYEQYF
CDR3nt: TGCGCCAGCAGGGCGGGGGGCGGGGATACCTACGAGCAGTACTTC

abundance: few
v_gene: TRBV10-3
j_gene: TRBJ2-2
d_gene: TRBD2
CDR3aa: CAISSSGSLGTGELFF
CDR3nt: TGTGCCATCAGCTCTAGCGGGAGCCTGGGGACCGGGGAGCTGTTTTTT

abundance: -
v_gene: TRBV7-8
j_gene: TRBJ2-3
d_gene: -
CDR3aa: CASTPRGIGTDTQYF
CDR3nt: TGTGCCAGCACCCCCAGGGGAATCGGCACAGATACGCAGTATTTT

abundance: few
v_gene: TRBV5-1
j_gene: TRBJ2-2
d_gene: -
CDR3aa: CASSFRGTGELFF
CDR3nt: TGCGCCAGCAGCTTCCGGGGCACCGGGGAGCTGTTTTTT

abundance: once
v_gene: TRBV10-3
j_gene: TRBJ2-3
d_gene: -
CDR3aa: CAISESTPSTDTQYF
CDR3nt: TGTGCCATCAGTGAGTCGACTCCGAGCACAGATACGCAGTATTTT

abundance: -
v_gene: TRBV5-1
j_gene: TRBJ2-5
d_gene: TRBD1
CDR3aa: CASSFTGTGAETQYF
CDR3nt: TGCGCCAGCAGCTTCACCGGGACAGGGGCAGAGACCCAGTACTTC

abundance: -
v_gene: TRBV7-9
j_gene: TRBJ1-2
d_gene: TRBD1
CDR3aa: CASSTGTGSYGYTF
CDR3nt: TGTGCCAGCAGCACCGGGACAGGGAGCTATGGCTACACCTTC

abundance: -
v_gene: TRBV7-3
j_gene: TRBJ2-1
d_gene: TRBD2
CDR3aa: CASSPRTSGNGEQFF
CDR3nt: TGTGCCAGCAGCCCACGGACTAGCGGGAACGGTGAGCAGTTCTTC

abundance: -
v_gene: TRBV18
j_gene: TRBJ1-5
d_gene: -
CDR3aa: CASSLTPRGASNQPQHF
CDR3nt: TGTGCCAGCTCACTCACACCCCGGGGGGCTAGCAATCAGCCCCAGCATTTT

abundance: -
v_gene: TRBV7-9
j_gene: TRBJ2-7
d_gene: TRBD2
CDR3aa: CASSLAGGYEQYF
CDR3nt: TGTGCCAGCAGCTTGGCGGGAGGGTACGAGCAGTACTTC

abundance: -
v_gene: TRBV19
j_gene: TRBJ2-3
d_gene: TRBD2
CDR3aa: CASSAGGGAGTDTQYF
CDR3nt: TGTGCCAGTAGTGCCGGGGGGGGAGCTGGCACAGATACGCAGTATTTT

abundance: -
v_gene: TRBV9
j_gene: TRBJ2-1
d_gene: TRBD1
CDR3aa: CASSETGADRRPTHNEQFF
CDR3nt: TGTGCCAGCAGCGAGACAGGGGCCGACCGCCGTCCCACACACAATGAGCAGTTCTTC

abundance: -
v_gene: TRBV18
j_gene: TRBJ1-6
d_gene: -
CDR3aa: CASSDGIRPYNSPLHF
CDR3nt: TGTGCCAGCTCAGACGGAATCAGGCCCTATAATTCACCCCTCCACTTT

abundance: -
v_gene: TRBV11-2
j_gene: TRBJ2-1
d_gene: TRBD2
CDR3aa: CASSSGLVGDEQFF
CDR3nt: TGTGCCAGCAGCTCCGGACTAGTTGGGGATGAGCAGTTCTTC

abundance: few
v_gene: TRBV6-1
j_gene: TRBJ1-5
d_gene: TRBD1
CDR3aa: CASSESGQGNQPQHF
CDR3nt: TGTGCCAGCAGTGAAAGCGGACAGGGGAATCAGCCCCAGCATTTT

abundance: -
v_gene: TRBV5-1
j_gene: TRBJ1-2
d_gene: TRBD1
CDR3aa: CASSSGQGAGIYGYTF
CDR3nt: TGCGCCAGCAGCTCAGGACAGGGGGCTGGGATTTATGGCTACACCTTC

abundance: once
v_gene: TRBV2
j_gene: TRBJ1-6
d_gene: -
CDR3aa: CASRGQQNSPLHF
CDR3nt: TGTGCCAGCAGAGGACAGCAGAATTCACCCCTCCACTTT

abundance: -
v_gene: TRBV18
j_gene: TRBJ1-4
d_gene: TRBD1
CDR3aa: CASSPSTGLDEKLFF
CDR3nt: TGTGCCAGCTCACCTTCGACAGGGTTGGATGAAAAACTGTTTTTT

abundance: -
v_gene: TRBV18
j_gene: TRBJ1-1
d_gene: TRBD1
CDR3aa: CASSVDRGKTEAFF
CDR3nt: TGTGCCAGCTCAGTCGACAGGGGGAAAACTGAAGCTTTCTTT

abundance: -
v_gene: TRBV18
j_gene: TRBJ2-7
d_gene: -
CDR3aa: CASSPGIRVPSYEQYF
CDR3nt: TGTGCCAGCTCACCCGGGATCCGGGTTCCCTCCTACGAGCAGTACTTC

abundance: -
v_gene: TRBV5-1
j_gene: TRBJ2-5
d_gene: -
CDR3aa: CASSLWPGAETQYF
CDR3nt: TGCGCCAGCAGCTTGTGGCCAGGGGCAGAGACCCAGTACTTC

abundance: once
v_gene: TRBV6-6
j_gene: TRBJ1-1
d_gene: -
CDR3aa: CASSYRWDTEAFF
CDR3nt: TGTGCCAGCAGTTACCGGTGGGACACTGAAGCTTTCTTT

abundance: once
v_gene: TRBV5-6
j_gene: TRBJ1-1
d_gene: -
CDR3aa: CASTLLNFGLRDTEAFF
CDR3nt: TGTGCCAGCACCCTCCTTAACTTTGGGTTAAGAGACACTGAAGCTTTCTTT

abundance: -
v_gene: TRBV18
j_gene: TRBJ2-7
d_gene: -
CDR3aa: CASSPDSRDGNEQYF
CDR3nt: TGTGCCAGCTCACCCGACTCGCGGGATGGGAACGAGCAGTACTTC

abundance: -
v_gene: TRBV5-4
j_gene: TRBJ2-2
d_gene: -
CDR3aa: CASSLGATNTGELFF
CDR3nt: TGTGCCAGCAGCTTGGGGGCTACGAACACCGGGGAGCTGTTTTTT

abundance: once
v_gene: TRBV5-1
j_gene: TRBJ1-1
d_gene: -
CDR3aa: CASSLDRQNTEAFF
CDR3nt: TGCGCCAGCAGCTTGGATCGGCAGAACACTGAAGCTTTCTTT

abundance: -
v_gene: TRBV13
j_gene: TRBJ2-1
d_gene: -
CDR3aa: CASSRIMGNIGFF
CDR3nt: TGTGCCAGCAGCAGGATAATGGGAAATATAGGGTTCTTC

abundance: -
v_gene: TRBV7-2
j_gene: TRBJ2-6
d_gene: -
CDR3aa: CASSSKRPGAWSGANVLTF
CDR3nt: TGTGCCAGCAGCTCAAAAAGGCCGGGGGCTTGGTCTGGGGCCAACGTCCTGACTTTC

abundance: -
v_gene: TRBV10-3
j_gene: TRBJ2-7
d_gene: TRBD1
CDR3aa: CAISPGTGGASYEQYF
CDR3nt: TGTGCCATCAGTCCCGGGACAGGGGGCGCATCCTACGAGCAGTACTTC

abundance: once
v_gene: TRBV4-1
j_gene: TRBJ2-2
d_gene: -
CDR3aa: CASSQLAGTGTGELFF
CDR3nt: TGCGCCAGCAGCCAACTAGCCGGGACGGGCACCGGGGAGCTGTTTTTT

abundance: -
v_gene: TRBV30
j_gene: TRBJ1-1
d_gene: -
CDR3aa: CAWGGGNTEAFF
CDR3nt: TGTGCCTGGGGGGGTGGGAACACTGAAGCTTTCTTT

abundance: -
v_gene: TRBV2
j_gene: TRBJ1-4
d_gene: -
CDR3aa: CASSESQINEKLFF
CDR3nt: TGTGCCAGCAGTGAATCACAGATTAATGAAAAACTGTTTTTT

abundance: -
v_gene: TRBV7-9
j_gene: TRBJ2-5
d_gene: -
CDR3aa: CASSLQAREGAQYF
CDR3nt: TGTGCCAGCAGCTTACAAGCCAGGGAAGGAGCCCAGTACTTC

abundance: -
v_gene: TRBV6-5
j_gene: TRBJ2-7
d_gene: TRBD1
CDR3aa: CATRDRNSEQYF
CDR3nt: TGTGCCACAAGGGACAGGAACTCCGAGCAGTACTTC

abundance: -
v_gene: TRBV2
j_gene: TRBJ1-3
d_gene: TRBD1
CDR3aa: CASRDKTGGGGNTIYF
CDR3nt: TGTGCCAGCAGAGATAAGACAGGGGGGGGAGGAAACACCATATATTTT